This entry describes one T cell receptor beta chain. The antigen is unknown. Assay used: immunoSEQ multiplex PCR; TCRdb lists only in-frame clones, some missing. Of almost 400,000 clones in the sample, 70% to 90% were seen once. The data derive from a study of Ad26.COV2.S vaccination and SARS-CoV-2 variants. Background on the study: In the study, Ad26.COV2.S was injected intramuscularly once, or twice 56 days apart. Broader study findings: People given the vaccine had a wider spike-specific TCR breadth than placebo recipients did. Breadth measured for non-spike TCRs was similar across vaccine and placebo recipients.

Treatment given: over 15 received Ad26.COV2.S at low or high dose, single or two shots; roughly 5 received placebo; per-sample allocation not given. Collection of the samples took place on day 63 after the first injection of vaccine or placebo. Participants' vaccine, an Ad26 vector, delivered Wuhan-strain SARS-CoV-2 spike. CDR1 SGDLS and CDR2 YYNGEE come from the germline V gene. Trimming cost V 6 bases and J 0 bases, with 16 bases left between them. The CDR3 extends over 16 amino acids. The starting material was peripheral blood, obtained in a trial of Ad26.COV2.S vaccine versus placebo. The gene calls are TRBV9 and TRBJ1-5, with TRBD1 as a possible D gene (6 bases). This receptor was identified in a person aged 18 to 59 who received the Ad26.COV2.S COVID-19 vaccine or a placebo. This CDR3 is CASTRRGKYSNQPQHF. In nucleotides, the CDR3 is TGTGCCAGCACTAGGAGGGGGAAATATAGCAATCAGCCCCAGCATTTT.